This T cell receptor beta chain was documented in a study of T cell responses to AZD1222 COVID-19 vaccine. A few counts support this clone. Clones were read by immunoSEQ multiplex PCR, and TCRdb kept only the in-frame ones, dropping some. Seen here are approximately 110,000 clones, approximately 90% observed once, and the top ten hold roughly 5.3%. Germline CDR1 is MDHEN and CDR2 is SYDVKM. This CDR3 is built from 13 residues. Trimming pared 7 bases from V and 3 bases from J, leaving 12 bases between. This rearrangement joins TRBV28 to TRBJ1-1, with a possible D match to TRBD1 (5 bases). This clonotype was obtained from an adult in good health. The sample here was peripheral blood, taken on day 0 of AZD1222 vaccination. CDR3 in amino acids: CASILSGDTEAFF. The CDR3 DNA reads as TGTGCCAGCATACTTTCGGGGGACACTGAAGCTTTCTTT.